The subject of this entry is one TCR beta chain. These data are taken from a study of control samples from healthy donors and cancer patients. Data came from immunoSEQ multiplex PCR; TCRdb stores just in-frame clones and leaves some out. The profile covers 95,000 to 150,000 clones, with more than 70% appearing a single time and 40% taken by the ten largest. After removal of 0 bases from V and 8 bases from J, the junction contained 6 bases not matched to a gene. CDR3 length equals 15 residues. CDR1 and CDR2 (germline): LNHNV, YYDKDF (reference sequence). This receptor was taken from a man between 50 and 59 years old in good health. This chain uses TRBV15 with TRBJ1-4; TRBD1 matches 7 bases. Sequences were obtained from blood. This chain's CDR3 is CATSRDRDSGEKLFF. CDR3 nucleotide sequence: TGTGCCACCAGCAGAGATAGGGACAGTGGCGAAAAACTGTTTTTT.